The 5 T cell receptor beta chains below were found in one sample sequenced in a study of T-cell memory formation after mild COVID-19. TCRdb called the 5' RACE reads again in MiXCR, with one record for every CDR3 protein. The profile covers 150,000 to 200,000 distinct CDR3 sequences, with around a tenth appearing a single time and more than 3.5% taken by the ten largest. The sample comprised PBMCs or a T cell subset sorted from them (not recorded which). The receptors come from a man between 18 and 35 years old who had mild COVID-19 (a few samples of this study predate the infection). Cell type and time point are not known.

This clonotype was detected only a few times. The rearrangement links TRBV11-2 to TRBJ2-1; D is tentatively TRBD1 or TRBD2 (5 bases each). Per the germline V gene, CDR1 is SGHAT and CDR2 is FQNNGV. The CDR3 sequence is 14 residues long. V shed 7 bases and J shed 8 bases, with 18 bases lying between them. CDR3 in amino acids: CASTYERGQDEQFF. The CDR3, as DNA: TGTGCCAGCACGTATGAGAGGGGCCAGGATGAGCAGTTCTTC.

In this sample, this clonotype turned up a few times. This chain links TRBV6-2 or TRBV6-3 with TRBJ1-6; D possibly corresponds to TRBD1 (5 bases). The germline CDR1 and CDR2 sequences are MNHEY and SVGEGT. The CDR3 spans 15 residues. Trimming cost V 0 bases and J 8 bases, with 11 bases left between them. The CDR3 bases are TGTGCCAGCAGTTACTCGGGGACTAAGGATTCACCCCTCCACTTT. This gives the protein CASSYSGTKDSPLHF.

The chain recombines TRBV29-1 with TRBJ1-1; 8 positions match TRBD1. Per the germline V gene, CDR1 is SQVTM and CDR2 is ANQGSEA. CDR3 length: 13 amino acids. J lost 1 base, V lost 7 bases, and 5 bases had no gene match. The CDR3: CSASGQENTEAFF. The CDR3 DNA reads TGCAGCGCGTCGGGACAGGAGAACACTGAAGCTTTCTTT. Full variable domain (outside the CDR3, taken from reference TRBV29-1 and TRBJ1-1): SAVISQKPSRDICQRGTSLTIQCQVDSQVTMMFWYRQQPGQSLTLIATANQGSEATYESGFVIDKFPISRPNLTFSTLTVSNMSPEDSSIYLCSASGQENTEAFFGQGTRLTVV.

This clonotype was observed a few times. The chain carries TRBV4-3 and TRBJ2-3; D possibly corresponds to TRBD1 (5 bases). Deletions cut 2 bases from V and 1 base from J, with 10 bases between. This CDR3 is 15 amino acids long. Germline CDR1 is LGHNA and CDR2 is YSLEER. The DNA of the CDR3 is TGCGCCAGCAGCCAATACCAGGGCCGCACAGATACGCAGTATTTT. It codes for CASSQYQGRTDTQYF.

J is TRBJ1-5 and V is TRBV5-5; 8 nucleotides align to TRBD1. Germline CDR1 reads SGHKS; CDR2 reads YYEKEE (reference sequence). V shed 0 bases, J shed 7 bases, and the junction held 9 bases outside the gene matches. The CDR3 has 16 residues. This chain's CDR3 is CASSLAGTGQGQPQHF. The CDR3 DNA reads TGTGCCAGCAGCTTGGCCGGGACAGGCCAGGGGCAGCCCCAGCATTTT.